This T cell receptor (beta chain) was sequenced during a study of molecular identifiers for immune sequencing clone quantification. One entry per CDR3 protein, called by TCRdb with MiXCR from the PCR reads. This table holds just under 650,000 distinct CDR3 sequences, about 20% found once. CDR3 length equals 16 residues. CDR1 is MNHEY and CDR2 is SMNVEV in the germline V gene (reference sequence). Worth noting for this clonotype: The junction departs from germline at one end; a sequencing error may be responsible.

The source is a human donor in good health. Some libraries in this study had Jurkat cell RNA spiked in. Sequencing was carried out using naive CD8+ T cells from blood, with Jurkat cell RNA spiked in. Described subset: FACS-sorted CD8+CD4-CCR7+CD45RA+ naive T cells. The chain combines TRBV27 with TRBJ2-3, with 7 bases identical to TRBD2. CDR3 region: CVSRRGTTTSTDTQYF. The CDR3 region has the DNA TGTGTCAGCAGACGCGGGACTACCACAAGCACAGATACGCAGTATTTT.